A selection of T cell receptor beta chains follows, all from one sample in a study of blood T cells in healthy people across ages. TCRdb recomputed calls from the 5' RACE reads with MiXCR, one row per CDR3 protein. The sample includes approximately 1.5 million distinct CDR3 sequences, about 35% seen only once; the top ten take about 11%. Sequencing was done on a sample of blood. The source of these receptors is a woman aged 25 to 45 in good health. The CDR3 runs from the conserved cysteine through the conserved F or W. A D gene is named only where the DNA matches it firmly. Expanded clones get a size class; other rows say once, few or many, or leave the size out.

V gene: TRBV6-5; J gene: TRBJ1-5; clone size: -; D gene: -; CDR3 DNA: TGTGCCAGCGACTATCGGGACGGACCCGATCAGCCCCAGCATTTT; CDR3 protein: CASDYRDGPDQPQHF
V gene: TRBV6-6; J gene: TRBJ2-7; clone size: many; D gene: TRBD1; CDR3 DNA: TGTGCCAGCAGTTACTCCGACAGGGGGTACGAGCAGTACTTC; CDR3 protein: CASSYSDRGYEQYF
V gene: TRBV4-1; J gene: TRBJ1-1; clone size: -; D gene: TRBD1; CDR3 DNA: TGCGCCAGCAGCCTTGGACCACAGGGGATAGAAGCTTTCTTT; CDR3 protein: CASSLGPQGIEAFF
V gene: TRBV24-1; J gene: TRBJ1-1; clone size: few; D gene: -; CDR3 DNA: TGTGCCACCAGTGATCCGAATCAGGGGAAGGCTTTCTTT; CDR3 protein: CATSDPNQGKAFF
V gene: TRBV11-2; J gene: TRBJ2-3; clone size: many; D gene: -; CDR3 DNA: TGTGCCAGCAGCTTTGGTCGGGGCACAGATACGCAGTATTTT; CDR3 protein: CASSFGRGTDTQYF
V gene: TRBV21-1; J gene: TRBJ2-7; clone size: -; D gene: -; CDR3 DNA: TGTGCCAGCAGCAAAGTCCGGACAGGGAGGTCCGAGCAGTACTTC; CDR3 protein: CASSKVRTGRSEQYF
V gene: TRBV5-1; J gene: TRBJ2-7; clone size: few; D gene: TRBD1; CDR3 DNA: TGCGCCAGCAGCTTGAGAGGACAGGCAAACTACGAGCAGTACTTC; CDR3 protein: CASSLRGQANYEQYF
V gene: TRBV10-3; J gene: TRBJ2-5; clone size: many; D gene: -; CDR3 DNA: TGTGCCATCAGTGGCGGGCAGGGAGAGGTCCAGTACTTC; CDR3 protein: CAISGGQGEVQYF
V gene: TRBV28; J gene: TRBJ2-1; clone size: -; D gene: -; CDR3 DNA: TGTGCCAGCAGTATCCTCAGGGAGGCGACCTACAATGAGCAGTTCTTC; CDR3 protein: CASSILREATYNEQFF
V gene: TRBV4-1; J gene: TRBJ2-5; clone size: many; D gene: -; CDR3 DNA: TGCGCCAGCAGCCCTCTACTGGCAGAGACCCAGTACTTC; CDR3 protein: CASSPLLAETQYF
V gene: TRBV12-3/TRBV12-4; J gene: TRBJ2-1; clone size: -; D gene: -; CDR3 DNA: TGTGCCAGCAGTTTCACACAGGGAAGCAATGAGCAGTTCTTC; CDR3 protein: CASSFTQGSNEQFF
V gene: TRBV5-1; J gene: TRBJ1-2; clone size: -; D gene: -; CDR3 DNA: TGCGCCAGCAGCTTGGTACGCCAGACCTATGGCTACACCTTC; CDR3 protein: CASSLVRQTYGYTF
V gene: TRBV25-1; J gene: TRBJ1-5; clone size: -; D gene: TRBD1; CDR3 DNA: TGTGCCAGCAGTCCCTCCGGGCAGGGGGCAGGGCAGCCCCAGCATTTT; CDR3 protein: CASSPSGQGAGQPQHF